This TCR beta chain originates from a study of T-cell memory formation after mild COVID-19. Study-wide background: TCR clusters mostly belonged to single donors. Study-wide points: Clones shrinking between day 15 and 85 showed a balanced CD4/CD8 split, and those that grew later tilted toward CD4+.

The CDR3 extends over 14 amino acids. Germline-derived CDR1 and CDR2 are MNHEY and SVGEGT. J gave up 6 bases and V 6 bases, and 9 bases lay outside the gene matches. From 5'RACE with constant-segment primers came TCR alpha and TCR beta cDNA libraries that carried sample barcodes and UMIs. TCRdb ran MiXCR on the 5' RACE reads and lists one entry per CDR3 protein. The data contain about 280,000 distinct CDR3 sequences, approximately 7.6% of them singletons. Remarks on this clonotype: What it binds is unknown.

The rearrangement joins TRBV6-2 or TRBV6-3 to TRBJ2-3, with 7 nucleotides matching TRBD1. Source material: PBMCs or a T cell subset sorted from them (not recorded which). The sequence was collected from a man aged 18 to 29 who had mild COVID-19 (a few samples of this study predate the infection). Cell type and time point are not known. CDR3 protein: CASSQGGVPDTQYF. The DNA of the CDR3 is TGTGCCAGCAGCCAAGGGGGCGTTCCGGATACGCAGTATTTT.